This T cell receptor beta chain was found in a study of identical twins. CDR1 is MDHEN and CDR2 is SYDVKM in the germline V gene. V gave up 6 bases and J gave up 3 bases; unmatched junction bases: 5. This CDR3 is 15 amino acids long. TCRdb reprocessed the 5' RACE reads with MiXCR, giving one entry per CDR3 protein. The sample holds about 240,000 distinct CDR3 sequences, 9.5% to 15% seen once. This clonotype was seen many times. Its antigen remains unknown. Whole-study results and caveats: Excess sharing between twins was weaker in beta out-of-frame sequences.

These sequences were also reported in another study, on yellow fever vaccine responses in identical twins.

The V gene is TRBV28, the J gene TRBJ2-2, with TRBD1 identical over 9 bases. Material: memory (CD45RO+) T cells sorted from blood. The receptor was derived from a woman under 30 in good health. The CDR3 sequence is CASRGQGIHTGELFF. The CDR3 DNA sequence: TGTGCCAGCAGAGGACAGGGGATCCACACCGGGGAGCTGTTTTTT.